What follows describes a single T cell receptor beta chain. Its target is unknown. A J-beta primer mix and a sample-barcoded 5' primer were used in a second PCR of roughly 7 to 12 cycles. Tagging of each cDNA molecule was performed by a template-switch adaptor with 12 random nucleotides. TCRdb reprocessed the 5' RACE reads with MiXCR, giving one entry per CDR3 protein. The sample has under 2,000,000 distinct CDR3 sequences; around 50% are singletons. V trimming: 4 bases; J trimming: 3 bases; junction bases outside the gene matches: 3. The CDR3 runs to 15 residues. Per germline, CDR1 SGDLS and CDR2 YYNGEE. The data are from a study of blood T cells in healthy people across ages. General observations from the study: The donors' CMV status was not determined, possibly confounding changes in expanded clonotypes.

J is TRBJ2-5 and V is TRBV9; 13 bases map to TRBD2. Specimen: blood. This receptor was taken from a woman in her forties in good health. Here the CDR3 DNA reads TGTGCCAGCAGCAAACTAGCGGGGGGGGAAGAGACCCAGTACTTC. As protein: CASSKLAGGEETQYF.